The T cell receptor beta chain described here comes from a study of blood T cell repertoires in COVID-19 (dated by TCRdb to the early 2020s). Turning to the overall study: Samples from collaborators originated in the United States, Italy and Spain and spanned both the acute and convalescent phases of COVID-19. The material from the prospective study consisted of cDNA or gDNA derived from T cells, B-cell-depleted T cells, or PBMCs. Deeply sampled blood TCRbeta repertoires from subjects exposed to, actively infected with, or recovered from COVID-19 were included in the dataset. The repertoires were released in a freely available public database meant as a resource for research on the immune response to SARS-CoV-2. Samples came from the ongoing ImmuneRACE study (first 160 participants) plus 1,254 subjects from 6 global collaborators. A de-identified subject ID, COVID-19 status, age in years and sex were almost always included in the sample metadata. Where HLA class I and class II types were available, the types were taken from metadata supplied by the sample provider, not from assay-based typing. Broader findings and caveats from the paper: The quantity of clinical and demographic metadata differed by source and by participant and was supplied without curation.

In the prospective study, participants were about 18 to 100 years old, resided in 25 or so geographic areas of the United States, and were enrolled through a virtual design. Cohort assignment in the prospective study relied on participant-reported clinical history from a screening survey and a study questionnaire. Recovered participants in ImmuneRACE Cohort 3 were defined as having two consecutive negative NP/OP PCR tests, clearance from a healthcare professional, or resolution of symptoms. In the prospective study, whole blood, serum and a nasopharyngeal or oropharyngeal swab were collected from each participant by mobile phlebotomists. Participants in the prospective study had the option to provide additional blood draws and questionnaires over a roughly 2-month period. Blood samples from the prospective study were shipped frozen or at room temperature prior to DNA extraction. As concerns this clone: Its recognized antigen is unknown. The record has no base qualities; no much larger clone is one base away.

TCRbeta CDR3 regions were amplified from genomic DNA by means of the immunoSEQ Assay, a bias-controlled multiplex PCR. On the study's bioinformatics: The number of nucleated cells in each sample was estimated by amplification of reference gene primers within the assay. To quantify the absolute abundance of each unique TCRbeta CDR3 rearrangement, sequence reads were collapsed and filtered. For each sample, productive Simpson clonality was calculated by taking the square root of Simpson's diversity index across productive rearrangements. TCRdb mirrors the immuneACCESS table, restricted to in-frame sequences. Some clones are absent from its copies; in checked studies, under half trace to an unresolved V gene, and the reason for the others is unknown. The D gene and trimming were derived from the DNA, and the V and J assignments and clone size from that table. Present in this sample are about 390,000 clones, around nine tenths of which were seen just once. About 9.4% of the sample rests with the top ten.

Deletion took 7 bases off V and 0 bases off J, with a span of 18 bases between the germline ends. The CDR3 runs 15 amino acids, cysteine and phenylalanine included. The CDR3 DNA has 45 bases and is translated from base 1. For CDR1 and CDR2, the germline V gene lists SQVTM and ANQGSEA. The origin of this receptor is a woman between 45 and 60 years old who had recovered from COVID-19. Recombination linked TRBV29-1 to TRBJ1-1; the D region possibly corresponds to TRBD1 (6 bases align). The specimen sequenced was PBMCs or T cells enriched from blood (not recorded which). The sequence in DNA is TGCAGCGCTGGACCGGGACAAGCAATGAACACTGAAGCTTTCTTT. It specifies CSAGPGQAMNTEAFF.